This T cell receptor beta chain comes out of a study of cytomegalovirus exposure and HLA in healthy donors. Points from the study as a whole: Across donors, presence/absence analyses took sequencing depth to be roughly uniform. From TCR beta sequences, most subjects' HLA-A and HLA-B alleles were reportedly predicted accurately.

This clone has just one count. What it binds is not known. The PCR was carried out with 60 Vbeta primers and 13 Jbeta primers. In the original workflow: In a later analysis, the count reached 80 million or so unique TCR beta chains, with approximately 10 million shared. Measured with immunoSEQ multiplex PCR; TCRdb has only the in-frame clones, and not every one. V, J and clone size were drawn from that table, and D and trimming were deduced from the DNA. Here the sample spans 150,000 to 180,000 clones, 60% to 85% being singletons. Though nominally healthy at sampling, donors likely had unrecorded immune exposures. V shed 8 bases and J shed 2 bases, with 8 bases lying between them. Germline CDR1 is SGHNT and CDR2 is YYREEE (reference sequence). The CDR3 sequence is 12 residues long.

This receptor was taken from a woman between 35 and 50 years old in good health and CMV-seronegative. This chain joins TRBV5-4 and TRBJ1-3, with D perhaps TRBD1 (5 bases). Sample: PBMCs. Here the CDR3 DNA reads TGTGCCAGTTCGGGGGCTGGAAACACCATATATTTT. Amino acids: CASSGAGNTIYF.